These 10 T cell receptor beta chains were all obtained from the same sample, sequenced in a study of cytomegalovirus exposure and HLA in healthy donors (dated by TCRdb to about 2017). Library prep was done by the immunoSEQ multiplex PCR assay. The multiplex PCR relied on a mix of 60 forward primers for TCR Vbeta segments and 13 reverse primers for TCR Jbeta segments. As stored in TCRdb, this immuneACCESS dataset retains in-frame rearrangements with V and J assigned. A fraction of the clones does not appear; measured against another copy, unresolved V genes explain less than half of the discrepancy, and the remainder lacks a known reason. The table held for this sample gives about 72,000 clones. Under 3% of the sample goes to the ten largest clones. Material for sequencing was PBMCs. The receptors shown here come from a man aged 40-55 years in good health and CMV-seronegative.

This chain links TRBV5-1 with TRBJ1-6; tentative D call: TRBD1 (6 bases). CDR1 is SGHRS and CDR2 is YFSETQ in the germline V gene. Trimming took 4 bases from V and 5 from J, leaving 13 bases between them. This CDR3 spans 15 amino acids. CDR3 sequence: CASSPRAGDNSPLHF. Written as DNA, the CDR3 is TGCGCCAGCAGCCCCCGAGCAGGGGATAATTCACCCCTCCACTTT.

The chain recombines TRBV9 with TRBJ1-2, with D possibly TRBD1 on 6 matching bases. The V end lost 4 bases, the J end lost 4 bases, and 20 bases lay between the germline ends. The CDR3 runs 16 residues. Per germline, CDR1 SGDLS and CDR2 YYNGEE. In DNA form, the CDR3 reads TGTGCCAGCAGCCCCCCCCAGGGGCCCATCGGCTATGGCTACACCTTC. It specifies CASSPPQGPIGYGYTF.

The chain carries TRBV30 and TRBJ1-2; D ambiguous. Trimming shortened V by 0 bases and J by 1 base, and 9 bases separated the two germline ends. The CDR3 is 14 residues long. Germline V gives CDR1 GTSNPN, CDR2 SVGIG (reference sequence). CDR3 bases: TGTGCCTGGAGTGTACTAACGGTTAACTATGGCTACACCTTC. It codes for CAWSVLTVNYGYTF.

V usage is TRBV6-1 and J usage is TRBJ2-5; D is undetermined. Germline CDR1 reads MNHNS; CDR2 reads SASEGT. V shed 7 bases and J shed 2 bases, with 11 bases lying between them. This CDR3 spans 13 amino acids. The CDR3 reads CASNGVQQETQYF. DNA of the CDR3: TGTGCCAGCAATGGAGTCCAGCAAGAGACCCAGTACTTC.

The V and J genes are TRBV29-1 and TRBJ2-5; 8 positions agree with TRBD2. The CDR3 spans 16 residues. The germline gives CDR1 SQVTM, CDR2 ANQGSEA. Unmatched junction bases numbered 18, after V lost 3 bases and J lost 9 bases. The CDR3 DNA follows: TGCAGCGTTGATTCACCAATGGGGGCAGGGCGGGGGGCCCAGTACTTC. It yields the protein CSVDSPMGAGRGAQYF.

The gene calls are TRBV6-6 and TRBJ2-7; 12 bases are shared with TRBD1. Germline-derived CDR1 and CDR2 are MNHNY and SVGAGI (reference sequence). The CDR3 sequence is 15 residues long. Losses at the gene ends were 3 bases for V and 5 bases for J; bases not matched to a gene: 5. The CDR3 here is CASSYRGTGGDEQYF. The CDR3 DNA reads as TGTGCCAGCAGTTATCGAGGGACAGGGGGCGACGAGCAGTACTTC.

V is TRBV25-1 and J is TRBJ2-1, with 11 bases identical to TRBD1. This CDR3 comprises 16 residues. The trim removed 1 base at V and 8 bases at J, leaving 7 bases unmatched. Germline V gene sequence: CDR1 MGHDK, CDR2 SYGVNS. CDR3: CASSESGDRGVDEQFF. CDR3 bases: TGTGCCAGCAGTGAATCAGGGGACAGGGGGGTTGATGAGCAGTTCTTC.

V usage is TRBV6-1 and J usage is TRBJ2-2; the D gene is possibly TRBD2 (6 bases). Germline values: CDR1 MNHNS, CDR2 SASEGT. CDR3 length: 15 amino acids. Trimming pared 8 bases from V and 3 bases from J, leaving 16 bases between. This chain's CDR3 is CASRARGTDTGELFF. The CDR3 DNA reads TGTGCCAGCCGGGCTCGGGGGACCGACACCGGGGAGCTGTTTTTT.

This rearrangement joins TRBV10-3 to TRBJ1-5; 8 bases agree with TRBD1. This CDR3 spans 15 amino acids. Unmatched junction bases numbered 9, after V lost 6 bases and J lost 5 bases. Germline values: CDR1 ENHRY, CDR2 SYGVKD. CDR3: CAISGADRGDQPQHF. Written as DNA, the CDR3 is TGTGCCATCAGCGGAGCAGACAGGGGAGATCAGCCCCAGCATTTT.

CDR3 coding DNA: TGTGCCATCAGTGTCAGGCCAACCAGCTCCTACAATGAGCAGTTCTTC. Amino acids: CAISVRPTSSYNEQFF. V and J are TRBV10-3 and TRBJ2-1; D ambiguous. The germline V gene encodes CDR1 ENHRY and CDR2 SYGVKD. V was shortened by 4 bases and J by 0 bases, with 13 bases between the two germline ends. This CDR3 comprises 16 residues.